The 21 T cell receptor beta chains listed next were all sequenced from one sample in a study of technical replicates of blood from several donors (dated by TCRdb to about 2017). Libraries came from the immunoSEQ multiplex PCR assay. The table comes from immuneACCESS by way of TCRdb, which keeps in-frame sequences with V and J called. Part of the clones is missing from these tables; in studies checked, under half for an unresolved V gene and the rest for unknown reasons. Within this sample are approximately 10,000 clones, with approximately 94% of them counted one time only. The biggest ten clones account for 9.1% of the sample. Sequencing input: PBMCs. The receptors were gathered from a human donor in good health.

This rearrangement joins TRBV28 to TRBJ2-3, with 8 bases that match TRBD1. This CDR3 spans 14 amino acids. CDR1 and CDR2 (germline): MDHEN, SYDVKM. V was pared by 7 bases and J by 4 bases, with 7 bases of the junction left unmatched. The CDR3 loop reads CASTLGQGPDTQYF. DNA of the CDR3: TGTGCCAGCACCTTAGGACAGGGACCAGATACGCAGTATTTT.

The gene calls are TRBV27 and TRBJ2-7, with D perhaps matching TRBD2 (5 bases). This CDR3 has 17 residues. The germline CDR1 and CDR2 sequences are MNHEY and SMNVEV (reference sequence). V lost 5 bases and J 2 bases, leaving 22 bases between the germline ends. CDR3 in DNA: TGTGCCAGCAGTCCCGGACTCTCTGGCCCCCGAGCCTACGAGCAGTACTTC. It specifies CASSPGLSGPRAYEQYF.

The chain is built from TRBV6-1 and TRBJ2-6; D unresolved. Germline CDR1 MNHNS, CDR2 SASEGT. The CDR3 runs 15 residues. Deletions cut 7 bases from V and 0 bases from J, with 10 bases between. CDR3 sequence reads: CASTQTLSGANVLTF. The CDR3 DNA reads as TGTGCCAGCACACAAACCCTCTCTGGGGCCAACGTCCTGACTTTC.

V and J are TRBV6-5 and TRBJ2-7; 8 nucleotides line up with TRBD1. V lost 2 bases, J lost 3 bases, and 6 bases stayed unmatched. CDR1 is MNHEY, CDR2 SVGAGI, per germline. The CDR3 loop spans 15 amino acids. The CDR3, as DNA: TGTGCCAGCAGTTACGGGGGACAGGACATCTACGAGCAGTACTTC. Amino acid sequence: CASSYGGQDIYEQYF.

J is TRBJ1-2 and V is TRBV28, with a tentative D call TRBD1 (6 bases). The germline CDR1 and CDR2 sequences are MDHEN and SYDVKM. V lost 6 bases and J lost 2, with 19 bases in between. The CDR3 runs to 16 residues. DNA for the CDR3: TGTGCCAGCAGAACCCCGGAAGGGGGGGCCAACTATGGCTACACCTTC. This codes for CASRTPEGGANYGYTF.

The chain employs TRBV10-1 and TRBJ2-4; 8 bases match TRBD2. Per the germline V gene, CDR1 is WNHNN and CDR2 is SYGVQD (reference sequence). This CDR3 is built from 17 residues. The V and J ends lost 1 base and 7 bases, in that order; junction bases with no gene match: 12. CDR3: CASSEFPSGRVGNIQYF. As DNA, the CDR3 is TGCGCCAGCAGTGAGTTCCCAAGCGGGAGAGTAGGGAACATTCAGTACTTC.

The CDR3 spells CASSPNRGSTEAFF. The CDR3, as DNA: TGTGCCAGCAGTCCGAACAGGGGTTCCACTGAAGCTTTCTTT. The chain carries TRBV27 and TRBJ1-1; 7 positions agree with TRBD1. Looked up from germline, CDR1 is MNHEY and CDR2 is SMNVEV (reference sequence). V dropped 5 bases and J dropped 4; count of bases not matched to a gene: 7. This CDR3 has 14 residues.

This chain uses TRBV30 with TRBJ1-1, with a weak D call TRBD1 (6 bases). The CDR3 spans 15 residues. Germline V gene lookup returns CDR1 GTSNPN and CDR2 SVGIG (reference sequence). The V gene lost 3 bases and the J gene lost 4 bases, with 18 bases spanning the gap. This CDR3 is CAWSSGASAFTEAFF. The CDR3 coding sequence is TGTGCCTGGAGCTCAGGGGCGTCGGCGTTCACTGAAGCTTTCTTT.

The rearrangement uses TRBV10-2 and TRBJ2-5; 12 bases match TRBD2. Germline V gene sequence: CDR1 WSHSY, CDR2 SAAADI. The CDR3 consists of 13 residues. J gave up 5 bases and V 8 bases, and 3 bases lay outside the gene matches. Written as DNA, the CDR3 is TGCGCCAGCCTACTAGCGGGAGGCGAGACCCAGTACTTC. Protein product: CASLLAGGETQYF.

V gene TRBV27 combines with J gene TRBJ2-4; 13 positions agree with TRBD2. CDR3 length: 17 amino acids. Germline V gene sequence: CDR1 MNHEY, CDR2 SMNVEV (reference sequence). The V gene end was trimmed by 5 bases and the J gene end by 7 bases; junction bases not matched to a gene: 11. CDR3: CASSPGGTSGTYNIQYF. CDR3 in DNA: TGTGCCAGCAGTCCGGGCGGGACTAGCGGGACTTACAACATTCAGTACTTC.

The gene calls are TRBV5-4 and TRBJ2-5, with D maybe TRBD1 (6 bases). V gave up 2 bases and J gave up 3 bases, with 11 bases separating them. Germline loops: CDR1 SGHNT, CDR2 YYREEE (reference sequence). The CDR3 length is 14 residues. DNA of the CDR3: TGTGCCAGCAGCTTAGGCAGGGGCGAAGAGACCCAGTACTTC. This sequence encodes CASSLGRGEETQYF.

This clone appeared once. The chain carries TRBV4-1 and TRBJ2-1, with D uncertain. This CDR3 is 17 amino acids long. Germline assignment: CDR1 MGHRA and CDR2 YSYEKL. Trimming stripped 0 bases from V and 2 bases from J, with 14 bases between. The CDR3 bases are TGCGCCAGCAGCCAAGACCCCAGGTCAGTGACCTACAATGAGCAGTTCTTC. This codes for CASSQDPRSVTYNEQFF.

The table lists this clone with a count of one. J is TRBJ2-1 and V is TRBV27; no firm D call. Deletions cut 4 bases from V and 5 bases from J, with 12 bases between. The CDR3 contains 14 residues. The germline V gene has CDR1 MNHEY and CDR2 SMNVEV (reference sequence). CDR3 in amino acids: CASSSFDLNNEQFF. In nucleotides, the CDR3 is TGTGCCAGCAGTTCCTTCGACTTGAACAATGAGCAGTTCTTC.

The chain carries TRBV10-2 and TRBJ1-2; D remains ambiguous. V lost 0 bases to trimming and J lost 7 bases, with 6 bases between them. Germline V CDR1 and CDR2: WSHSY, SAAADI. The CDR3 runs to 12 residues. CDR3 bases: TGCGCCAGCAGTGAGTCGTTCGGTGGCTACACCTTC. Translated, it gives CASSESFGGYTF.

The genes are TRBV30 and TRBJ2-2; 7 bases agree with TRBD2. After removal of 8 bases from V and 0 bases from J, the junction contained 3 bases not matched to a gene. The CDR3 is 13 residues long. Germline CDR1 and CDR2: GTSNPN and SVGIG (reference sequence). The CDR3: CARLAANTGELFF. DNA for the CDR3: TGTGCCCGACTAGCCGCGAACACCGGGGAGCTGTTTTTT. The entire variable domain, with the rest obtained from reference TRBV30 and TRBJ2-2, is as follows: SQTIHQWPATLVQPVGSPLSLECTVEGTSNPNLYWYRQAAGRGLQLLFYSVGIGQISSEVPQNLSASRPQDRQFILSSKKLLLSDSGFYLCARLAANTGELFFGEGSRLTVL.

J is TRBJ2-7 and V is TRBV2, with 9 bases fitting TRBD1. The V gene end was trimmed by 3 bases and the J gene end by 10 bases; junction bases not matched to a gene: 16. Germline CDR1 SNHLY, CDR2 FYNNEI. The CDR3 covers 16 residues. The CDR3 loop is CASSDVMGTGYEDQYF. CDR3 in DNA: TGTGCCAGCAGTGACGTTATGGGGACAGGGTATGAAGACCAGTACTTC.

The chain couples TRBV2 to TRBJ2-2, with 11 bases aligning to TRBD2. The CDR3 has 15 residues. The V segment lost 6 bases and the J segment 6 bases; nucleotides outside the gene matches: 6. Looked up from germline, CDR1 is SNHLY and CDR2 is FYNNEI. The chain's CDR3 is CASRKLAGVAGELFF. In DNA form, the CDR3 reads TGTGCCAGCAGGAAACTAGCGGGAGTAGCCGGGGAGCTGTTTTTT. Full variable domain (outside the CDR3, taken from reference TRBV2 and TRBJ2-2): EPEVTQTPSHQVTQMGQEVILRCVPISNHLYFYWYRQILGQKVEFLVSFYNNEISEKSEIFDDQFSVERPDGSNFTLKIRSTKLEDSAMYFCASRKLAGVAGELFFGEGSRLTVL.

This sequence joins TRBV7-2 and TRBJ2-7, with 13 positions matching TRBD2. Trimming at V came to 5 bases and at J to 3 bases, leaving 7 bases not matched to a gene. The CDR3 consists of 16 residues. CDR1 and CDR2 (germline): SGHTA, FQGNSA. Written as DNA, the CDR3 is TGTGCCAGCAGCGTGACCGGGACTAGCGGGGTCTACGAGCAGTACTTC. Translation: CASSVTGTSGVYEQYF.

This rearrangement joins TRBV7-2 to TRBJ2-3; 8 nucleotides agree with TRBD1. Germline lookup yields CDR1 SGHTA and CDR2 FQGNSA. The CDR3 loop spans 15 amino acids. V shed 5 bases and J 5 bases; nucleotides not matched to a gene: 9. The CDR3 protein is CASSDGQGLGDTQYF. CDR3 coding DNA: TGTGCCAGCAGCGATGGACAGGGTCTGGGAGATACGCAGTATTTT.

The DNA for the CDR3 is TGTGCCAGCAGGGTCCTGGGAGGGGTCCAAGAGACCCAGTACTTC. Its protein product is CASRVLGGVQETQYF. This chain links TRBV28 with TRBJ2-5; 7 bases map to TRBD2. The germline CDR1 and CDR2 sequences are MDHEN and SYDVKM. The trim removed 6 bases at V and 1 base at J, leaving 8 bases unmatched. CDR3 length: 15 residues.

CDR3 coding DNA: TGTGCCAGCAGTGAAATTACTAGCGGAGCATACAATGAGCAGTTCTTC. It specifies CASSEITSGAYNEQFF. The V and J genes are TRBV6-1 and TRBJ2-1, with TRBD2 identical over 8 bases. This CDR3 comprises 16 residues. Germline lookup yields CDR1 MNHNS and CDR2 SASEGT. The V gene end was trimmed by 2 bases and the J gene end by 4 bases; junction bases not matched to a gene: 7.